Listed below are T cell receptor beta chains from one sample, sequenced in a study of blood T cell repertoires in COVID-19. Clones were sequenced by immunoSEQ multiplex PCR, and TCRdb holds only the in-frame ones, with some missing. The table includes about 190,000 clones, about 84% detected once. The specimen sequenced was peripheral blood. The receptors were sampled from a woman aged 25 to 39 with acute or convalescent COVID-19. The CDR3 runs from the conserved cysteine through the conserved F or W. A D gene is named only where the DNA matches it firmly. Clone size is not always given. Where it is, it says once, few, many or a class for expanded clones.

TRBV10-3	NA	NA	TRBJ2-7	TGTGCCATCGGGGGGATCAACGAGCAGTACTTC	CAIGGINEQYF
TRBV5-1	NA	NA	TRBJ2-1	TGCGCCAGCAGCTTGGCCCCAGCGCGGTCCTACAATGAGCAGTTCTTC	CASSLAPARSYNEQFF
TRBV14	NA	once	TRBJ2-6	TGTGCCAGCAGCCAAGACAGGGCAAACCACGATACTGGGGCCAACGTCCTGACTTTC	CASSQDRANHDTGANVLTF
TRBV6-4	NA	NA	TRBJ2-7	TGTGCCAGCAGTCCGAAGATACAGGGCCTCGGATCCGGGCAGTACTTC	CASSPKIQGLGSGQYF
TRBV10-1	TRBD1	NA	TRBJ1-1	TGCGCCAGCAGTGACAGACAGGGGACCAAGAAAGCTTTCTTT	CASSDRQGTKKAFF
TRBV7-2	NA	NA	TRBJ2-6	TGTGCCAGCAGATCTCCTGGGGCCAACGTCCTGACTTTC	CASRSPGANVLTF
TRBV12-3/TRBV12-4	NA	few	TRBJ1-4	TGTGCCAGCAGTTTTTCGGGTTTAGAAAAACTGTTTTTT	CASSFSGLEKLFF
TRBV5-1	TRBD1	NA	TRBJ1-4	TGCGCCAGCAGACAGCAGGGGGCTCGGGGTGAAAAACTGTTTTTT	CASRQQGARGEKLFF
TRBV19	TRBD2	NA	TRBJ2-3	TGTGCCAGTAGTATTCAGCGGGGGGGCACAGATACGCAGTATTTT	CASSIQRGGTDTQYF
TRBV28	NA	once	TRBJ1-1	TGTGCCAGCAGTTCGTGGCCTGAAGCTTTCTTT	CASSSWPEAFF
TRBV7-2	TRBD2	NA	TRBJ2-7	TGTGCCAGCAGCGCGGGGACTAGCGGGGGGGGCCCTGGGCAGTACTTC	CASSAGTSGGGPGQYF
TRBV3-1/TRBV3-2	NA	few	TRBJ2-3	TGTGCCAGCAGCCAGGGGGCCCGGGGAGATACGCAGTATTTT	CASSQGARGDTQYF
TRBV6-5	NA	NA	TRBJ1-1	TGTGCCAGCAGTTACGGGGCCAGGACCGATGAAGCTTTCTTT	CASSYGARTDEAFF
TRBV5-1	NA	NA	TRBJ2-7	TGCGCCAGCAGTCGGAACAGGGATGGCGAGCAGTACTTC	CASSRNRDGEQYF
TRBV5-4	TRBD2	once	TRBJ2-1	TGTGCCAGCAGCTCGAGCGGGGGGCCCTACAATGAGCAGTTCTTC	CASSSSGGPYNEQFF
TRBV27	NA	NA	TRBJ1-2	TGTGCCAGCAGTCCTCGGCAGGCTAACTATGGCTACACCTTC	CASSPRQANYGYTF
TRBV5-1	NA	once	TRBJ1-4	TGCGCCAGCAGCTTCGGCGGGGCTGAAAAACTGTTTTTT	CASSFGGAEKLFF
TRBV23-1	NA	NA	TRBJ2-5	TGCGCCAGCAGACCCAGGATCCAAGAGACCCAGTACTTC	CASRPRIQETQYF
TRBV7-9	NA	NA	TRBJ1-1	TGTGCCAGCAGCCCGGAGAGCCGGGGGGGAACTGAAGCTTTCTTT	CASSPESRGGTEAFF
TRBV28	TRBD1	few	TRBJ2-7	TGTGCCAGCACGGGACAGTTGCCCTACGAGCAGTACTTC	CASTGQLPYEQYF
TRBV28	NA	NA	TRBJ1-2	TGTGCCAGCAGTCAGACAGTGTTCTTCTATGGCTACACCTTC	CASSQTVFFYGYTF
TRBV30	NA	once	TRBJ2-3	TGTGCCTGGTCTCAACTAGGACGTGGGACAGATACGCAGTATTTT	CAWSQLGRGTDTQYF
TRBV15	NA	NA	TRBJ2-7	TGTGCCACCGCTATGCGGGCATCGGACGAGCAGTACTTC	CATAMRASDEQYF
TRBV7-2	NA	few	TRBJ2-2	TGTGCCAGCAGCTTAGTTCTCTCGGTAACCGGGGAGCTGTTTTTT	CASSLVLSVTGELFF
TRBV15	NA	few	TRBJ2-7	TGTGCCACCAGCAGTCGCGCCCCGGTCGTCTACGAGCAGTACTTC	CATSSRAPVVYEQYF
TRBV2	NA	NA	TRBJ1-2	TGTGCCAGCAGTGCATCCTATGGCTACACCTTC	CASSASYGYTF
TRBV19	NA	NA	TRBJ1-5	TGTGCCAGTAGTATCGGGGGGCTAGGGAGCAATCAGCCCCAGCATTTT	CASSIGGLGSNQPQHF
TRBV9	TRBD1	NA	TRBJ1-1	TGTGCCAGCAGCATCCGGACAGGGTGGGCGAACACTGAAGCTTTCTTT	CASSIRTGWANTEAFF
TRBV7-2	NA	NA	TRBJ1-3	TGTGCCAGCAGCTTAGGGCAGGCCGGCTCTGGAAACACCATATATTTT	CASSLGQAGSGNTIYF
TRBV10-3	NA	NA	TRBJ2-7	TGTGCCATCAGTGAGCGGGGGGCTTCCTACGAGCAGTACTTC	CAISERGASYEQYF
TRBV18	NA	NA	TRBJ1-5	TGTGCCAGCTCCGACAGTCTGGGGCTCAATCAGCCCCAGCATTTT	CASSDSLGLNQPQHF
TRBV19	TRBD1	NA	TRBJ2-7	TGTGCCAGTAGTCTCGGGACAGGGGCCTACGAGCAGTACTTC	CASSLGTGAYEQYF
TRBV5-1	TRBD1	NA	TRBJ2-5	TGCGCCAGCAGCTTCGGGGCGACAGGGGGGTACTTC	CASSFGATGGYF
TRBV18	NA	NA	TRBJ2-1	TGTGCCAGCTCATCGACGAAGGCGCGGGACAATGAGCAGTTCTTC	CASSSTKARDNEQFF
TRBV5-1	TRBD1	NA	TRBJ1-2	TGCGCCAGCAGCCGGACAGGGGATAACTATGGCTACACCTTC	CASSRTGDNYGYTF
TRBV11-3	NA	NA	TRBJ2-5	TGTGCCAGCAGCCCGGGGACATTTGAGACCCAGTACTTC	CASSPGTFETQYF
TRBV9	NA	NA	TRBJ1-1	TGTGCCAGCAGCGCAGGACAGACCATGAACACTGAAGCTTTCTTT	CASSAGQTMNTEAFF
TRBV28	NA	NA	TRBJ1-5	TGTGCCAGCACCACCATTAGACAGCCCCAGCATTTT	CASTTIRQPQHF
TRBV4-2	NA	NA	TRBJ1-2	TGTGCCAGCAGCCAAATAAGTAACAGGGGCTACACCTTC	CASSQISNRGYTF
TRBV5-5	NA	NA	TRBJ1-1	TGTGCCAGCAGCTTGGTAGTTCGAGCCACTGAAGCTTTCTTT	CASSLVVRATEAFF
TRBV19	NA	NA	TRBJ1-6	TGTGCCAGTAGAACCGGGATCGATAATTCACCCCTCCACTTT	CASRTGIDNSPLHF
TRBV11-2	TRBD1	NA	TRBJ1-5	TGTGCCAGCAGCTTAGATGGAACAGGGGACCAGCCCCAGCATTTT	CASSLDGTGDQPQHF
TRBV7-2	TRBD1	once	TRBJ1-2	TGTGCCAGCAGCGGTTGGGGGACAGGGGGCGACTATGGCTACACCTTC	CASSGWGTGGDYGYTF
TRBV11-3	NA	NA	TRBJ1-3	TGTGCCAGCAGCCTGTCCGGAAACACCATATATTTT	CASSLSGNTIYF
TRBV4-2	TRBD1	NA	TRBJ2-7	TGTGCCAGCAGCCACGGACAGGGTGGTTACGAGCAGTACTTC	CASSHGQGGYEQYF
TRBV7-3	TRBD1	NA	TRBJ1-2	TGTGCCAGCAGCCGCCTGGACAGGGACTATGGCTACACCTTC	CASSRLDRDYGYTF
TRBV6-5	TRBD1	NA	TRBJ2-7	TGTGCCAGCAGGCTGCAGGGGGCACCCTACGAGCAGTACTTC	CASRLQGAPYEQYF